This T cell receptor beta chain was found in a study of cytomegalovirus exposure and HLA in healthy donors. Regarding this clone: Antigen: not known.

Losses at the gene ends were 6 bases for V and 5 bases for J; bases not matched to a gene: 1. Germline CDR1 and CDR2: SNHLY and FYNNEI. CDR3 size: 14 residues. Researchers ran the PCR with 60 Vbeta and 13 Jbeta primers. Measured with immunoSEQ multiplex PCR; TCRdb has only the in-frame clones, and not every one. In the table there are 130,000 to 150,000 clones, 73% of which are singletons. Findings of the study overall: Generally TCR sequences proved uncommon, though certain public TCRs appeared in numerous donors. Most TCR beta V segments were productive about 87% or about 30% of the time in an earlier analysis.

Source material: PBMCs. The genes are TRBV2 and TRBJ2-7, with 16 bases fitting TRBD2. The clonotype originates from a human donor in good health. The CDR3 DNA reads TGTGCCAGCAGGGGACTAGCGGGAGGGAACGAGCAGTACTTC. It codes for CASRGLAGGNEQYF.